These 8 T cell receptor beta chains were sequenced from one sample in a study of shared T cell receptors in the human thymus. Clones were read by immunoSEQ multiplex PCR, and TCRdb kept only the in-frame ones, dropping some. The sample includes roughly 560,000 clones, around 78% of them seen just once. The same data also went into a second study, on human thymus T cells.

Material: thymocytes. The receptors come from a boy younger than two with a congenital heart defect.

The genes are TRBV7-2 and TRBJ2-1, with 11 bases that match TRBD2. The germline gives CDR1 SGHTA, CDR2 FQGNSA. The CDR3 is made up of 17 amino acids. The junction had 6 bases not matched to a gene; V was cut back by 5 bases and J by 0 bases. The CDR3, as DNA: TGTGCCAGCAGCACTTATAGCGGGAGGGCCTCCTACAATGAGCAGTTCTTC. It is translated as CASSTYSGRASYNEQFF.

The rearrangement links TRBV13 to TRBJ2-2, with D perhaps TRBD1 (5 bases). V was pared by 4 bases and J by 4 bases, with 10 bases between. This CDR3 contains 14 residues. CDR1 PRHDT and CDR2 FYEKMQ come from the germline V gene (reference sequence). The CDR3 spells CASSSLRGTGELFF. CDR3 DNA sequence: TGTGCCAGCAGCTCACTAAGGGGCACCGGGGAGCTGTTTTTT.

Comments on this clone: Other DNA sequences of this sample code for an identical CDR3. The V gene is TRBV28, the J gene TRBJ1-4; no reliable D call. The CDR3 length is 14 residues. V lost 1 base and J 8 bases, leaving 11 bases between the germline ends. In germline, CDR1 is MDHEN, CDR2 SYDVKM. The DNA of the CDR3 is TGTGCCAGCAGTTTATCCGGGGAGGGAGAAAAACTGTTTTTT. Translated, it gives CASSLSGEGEKLFF.

V and J are TRBV9 and TRBJ2-1; 10 positions match TRBD2. With V trimmed by 0 bases and J by 2 bases, 11 bases remained unmatched. This CDR3 region has 19 residues. The germline V gene encodes CDR1 SGDLS and CDR2 YYNGEE. The DNA of the CDR3 is TGTGCCAGCAGCGTAGGTGGTAGCGGGAGGACCCTCCCCTACAATGAGCAGTTCTTC. Amino acids: CASSVGGSGRTLPYNEQFF. Looking up the rest from reference TRBV9 and TRBJ2-1 gives the full variable domain: DSGVTQTPKHLITATGQRVTLRCSPRSGDLSVYWYQQSLDQGLQFLIQYYNGEERAKGNILERFSAQQFPDLHSELNLSSLELGDSALYFCASSVGGSGRTLPYNEQFFGPGTRLTVL.

This chain connects TRBV25-1 to TRBJ2-2; D is possibly TRBD2 (6 bases). The V gene lost 1 base and the J gene lost 6 bases, with 9 bases spanning the gap. Germline V gene data show CDR1 as MGHDK and CDR2 as SYGVNS. CDR3 length equals 14 residues. Here the CDR3 reads CASSEWRGAGELFF. The CDR3 nucleotides are TGTGCCAGCAGTGAATGGAGGGGTGCCGGGGAGCTGTTTTTT.

V is TRBV6-5 and J is TRBJ2-1, with D possibly TRBD1 on 6 matching bases. The germline V gene has CDR1 MNHEY and CDR2 SVGAGI. This CDR3 has 15 amino acids. V lost 6 bases and J 7 bases, leaving 19 bases between the germline ends. CDR3 loop: CASSPTKNRVNEQFF. CDR3 in DNA: TGTGCCAGCAGCCCAACAAAAAACAGGGTGAATGAGCAGTTCTTC.

This clone was recorded once. V and J are TRBV19 and TRBJ1-1; the D gene is possibly TRBD1 (6 bases). The CDR3 consists of 12 residues. The germline V gene encodes CDR1 LNHDA and CDR2 SQIVND (reference sequence). Trimming took off 5 bases at V and 7 bases at J, with 11 bases between the two ends. Here the CDR3 DNA reads TGTGCCAGTAGTCACCGGGACATTGAAGCTTTCTTT. Protein sequence: CASSHRDIEAFF.

This chain joins TRBV29-1 and TRBJ2-1; TRBD2 might be the D (6 bases). V lost 6 bases, J lost 12 bases, and 9 bases lay in between. CDR1 and CDR2 (germline): SQVTM, ANQGSEA. The CDR3 is made up of 9 amino acids. CDR3 nucleotides: TGCAGCGTGACTAGAGGGCAGTTCTTC. Amino acid sequence: CSVTRGQFF.